This is a list of T cell receptor beta chains from one sample in a study of blood T cell repertoires in COVID-19. Measured with immunoSEQ multiplex PCR; TCRdb has only the in-frame clones, and not every one. The table includes about 45,000 clones, around 83% detected once. Specimen: peripheral blood. The source of these receptors is a woman older than 75 with acute or convalescent COVID-19. The CDR3 runs from the conserved cysteine through the conserved F or W. D genes are given only for firm matches. Size is omitted from some rows. Given values are once, few, many or a class for expanded clones.

>TRBD2|TRBJ2-3|TRBV15|-
TGTGCCACCAGCAGGAACTTTTTTGCGGGGGGCACAGATACGCAGTATTTT
CATSRNFFAGGTDTQYF
>TRBD1|TRBJ1-2|TRBV18|-
TGTGCCAGCTCACCGGGGACAGGGCACGGCTACACCTTC
CASSPGTGHGYTF
>-|TRBJ2-2|TRBV6-5|-
TGTGCCAGCAGTTCCGGCGTGGGGGCCACCGGGGAGCTGTTTTTT
CASSSGVGATGELFF
>TRBD1|TRBJ1-1|TRBV12-3/TRBV12-4|-
TGTGCCAGCAGCACCACAGGGGACACTGAAGCTTTCTTT
CASSTTGDTEAFF
>TRBD1|TRBJ1-2|TRBV18|-
TGTGCCAGCTCACCTCCCGCGGGACAGGGGGCTTCTAACTATGGCTACACCTTC
CASSPPAGQGASNYGYTF
>TRBD1|TRBJ2-2|TRBV5-1|-
TGCGCCAGCAGTCCTACAGGGGGACTTGGGGGCACCGGGGAGCTGTTTTTT
CASSPTGGLGGTGELFF
>TRBD1|TRBJ1-2|TRBV13|-
TGTGCCAGCAGCCCTTTCGGGACAGGGGGCTATGGCTACACCTTC
CASSPFGTGGYGYTF
>TRBD2|TRBJ2-1|TRBV7-9|-
TGTGCCAGCAGTTGGGGGGGTGAGCAGTTCTTC
CASSWGGEQFF
>-|TRBJ2-3|TRBV6-5|-
TGTGCCAGCCATAAAGGGTTGGGGCGCACAGATACGCAGTATTTT
CASHKGLGRTDTQYF
>-|TRBJ2-4|TRBV2|-
TGTGCCAGCAGGGGACTTTTTGGCAAAAACATTCAGTACTTC
CASRGLFGKNIQYF
>-|TRBJ2-1|TRBV10-3|once
TGTGCCATCAGTGAGGGGGGGGCTGGCTACAATGAGCAGTTCTTC
CAISEGGAGYNEQFF
>TRBD1|TRBJ1-4|TRBV10-2|once
TGCGCCAGCAGTGAGTCGATGCCAGGGGGCTATGAAAAACTGTTTTTT
CASSESMPGGYEKLFF
>TRBD2|TRBJ2-2|TRBV7-3|-
TGTGCCAGCAGCCCAAGGGGGACTAGCGGAAACGGGGAGCTGTTTTTT
CASSPRGTSGNGELFF
>TRBD1|TRBJ2-2|TRBV30|-
TGTGCCTGGAGTATACCCGGGACAGGGGACACCGGGGAGCTGTTTTTT
CAWSIPGTGDTGELFF
>TRBD1|TRBJ2-7|TRBV6-1|-
TGTGCCAGCAGTGAGGGGACAGGGGGTTTGAAGCAGTACTTC
CASSEGTGGLKQYF
>TRBD1|TRBJ1-2|TRBV2|-
TGTGCCAGCAGTGGGGGGACAGACTATGGCTACACCTTC
CASSGGTDYGYTF
>TRBD1|TRBJ2-2|TRBV5-4|-
TGTGCCAGCAGCCTCCGGGACAGGGACACCGGGGAGCTGTTTTTT
CASSLRDRDTGELFF
>-|TRBJ2-5|TRBV12-5|-
TGTGCTAGTGGTTTGGTATTCACCTCTGTAGCAGAGACCCAGTACTTC
CASGLVFTSVAETQYF
>TRBD1|TRBJ1-1|TRBV6-7|-
TGTGCCAGCAGACCCTGCCGGGACAGATCGAACACTGAAGCTTTCTTT
CASRPCRDRSNTEAFF
>-|TRBJ2-7|TRBV27|-
TGTGCCAGCAGTTATGCCGAAGGGAGCTACGAGCAGTACTTC
CASSYAEGSYEQYF
>TRBD2|TRBJ2-3|TRBV27|few
TGTGCCAGCAGTTTACTGACTAGCCTCCGGCAAAATACGCAGTATTTT
CASSLLTSLRQNTQYF
>TRBD2|TRBJ2-3|TRBV11-2|-
TGTGCCAGCAGCTTAGAGCGGGGGGGTACAGATACGCAGTATTTT
CASSLERGGTDTQYF
>TRBD1|TRBJ1-2|TRBV7-8|-
TGTGCCAGCAGCTCAAGGACAGGGGGCGCGGAAGTTTACGGCTACACCTTC
CASSSRTGGAEVYGYTF
>TRBD1|TRBJ1-5|TRBV11-2|-
TGTGCCAGCAGCGAAACGGCAGGGGGAGGCCAGCCCCAGCATTTT
CASSETAGGGQPQHF
>TRBD2|TRBJ2-3|TRBV18|-
TGTGCCAGCTCACCCAGGACTAGCGGGGCCCATCCTAAGCAGTATTTT
CASSPRTSGAHPKQYF
>TRBD1|TRBJ1-3|TRBV11-3|-
TGTGCCAGCAGCGCCGGGACAGGGTACCCTGGAAACACCATATATTTT
CASSAGTGYPGNTIYF
>TRBD2|TRBJ2-3|TRBV6-1|-
TGTGCCAGCAGTGAGACTAGCGGGGGCGTGCAAGATACGCAGTATTTT
CASSETSGGVQDTQYF
>TRBD1|TRBJ2-7|TRBV20-1|-
TGCAGTGCTAGTGACCCCCCCAGGACAGGACATGAGTACGAGCAGTACTTC
CSASDPPRTGHEYEQYF
>TRBD1|TRBJ2-7|TRBV6-2/TRBV6-3|once
TGTGCCAGCAGTCGAACGGACAGGTATTTATCCTACGAGCAGTACTTC
CASSRTDRYLSYEQYF
>-|TRBJ1-1|TRBV5-4|-
TGTGCCAGCAGCAAAAGAGAAACTGAAGCTTTCTTT
CASSKRETEAFF
>TRBD2|TRBJ2-5|TRBV5-4|-
TGTGCCAGCAGCCCGGGATCAGGGAGGGGAGAGACCCAGTACTTC
CASSPGSGRGETQYF
>TRBD1|TRBJ1-4|TRBV5-5|-
TGTGCCAGCAGCGTGCAGGGGGCGACTAATGAAAAACTGTTTTTT
CASSVQGATNEKLFF
>-|TRBJ2-1|TRBV10-2|-
TGCGCCAGCAGTGAGTTCCCGAATGAGCAGTTCTTC
CASSEFPNEQFF
>-|TRBJ1-2|TRBV5-1|-
TGCGCCAGCAGCTTATTCCCGGCAGAACGGGTCTACACCTTC
CASSLFPAERVYTF
>-|TRBJ1-1|TRBV3-1/TRBV3-2|-
TGTGCCAGCAGCCCCAGCGGGAACACTGAAGCTTTCTTT
CASSPSGNTEAFF
>TRBD1|TRBJ2-2|TRBV10-3|few
TGTGCCATCAGTGAGTCGACAACGGGACAGGATGCCACCGGGGAGCTGTTTTTT
CAISESTTGQDATGELFF
>TRBD1|TRBJ1-2|TRBV27|-
TGTGCCAGCAGTAGGACAGGGGGCAACTATGGCTACACCTTC
CASSRTGGNYGYTF
>TRBD1|TRBJ2-7|TRBV5-1|-
TGCGCCAGCAGCGGACCGGGACAGGCCTACGAGCAGTACTTC
CASSGPGQAYEQYF
>-|TRBJ2-7|TRBV30|few
TGTGCCTGGAGTTCACGGGTTCTCAGGGACGAGCAGTACTTC
CAWSSRVLRDEQYF
>-|TRBJ1-3|TRBV5-1|-
TGCGCCAGCACCAAGGGAGGATCCGGAAACACCATATATTTT
CASTKGGSGNTIYF
>-|TRBJ2-3|TRBV5-1|-
TGCGCCAGCAGCTTGGAGGGGTTTAGCACAGATACGCAGTATTTT
CASSLEGFSTDTQYF
>TRBD2|TRBJ2-5|TRBV7-2|-
TGTGCCAGCAGCCAAAGACTAGCGGGGGGGCTGGGGCAAGAGACCCAGTACTTC
CASSQRLAGGLGQETQYF
>-|TRBJ1-6|TRBV7-9|-
TGTGCCAGCAGCTTAAATGGGACTTCGTTT
CASSLNGTSF
>-|TRBJ1-1|TRBV29-1|-
TGCAGCGTTGATTGGGGGACACCTATGAACACTGAAGCTTTCTTT
CSVDWGTPMNTEAFF
>-|TRBJ1-2|TRBV6-2/TRBV6-3|-
TGTGCCAGCAGTTTGTCCAGGGGAACCTATGGCTACACCTTC
CASSLSRGTYGYTF
>TRBD1|TRBJ2-5|TRBV7-7|-
TGTGCTAGCAGCTTAGCGGGGACAGGGGTTAGCGAGACCCAGTACTTC
CASSLAGTGVSETQYF
>TRBD1|TRBJ1-3|TRBV11-2|-
TGTGCCAGCAGCCAGCGACAGGGGGCGGGAAACACCATATATTTT
CASSQRQGAGNTIYF
>-|TRBJ1-6|TRBV19|few
TGTGCCAGTAGTACGGGGGGAAATAATTCACCCCTCCACTTT
CASSTGGNNSPLHF
>-|TRBJ1-6|TRBV5-1|-
TGCGCCAGCAGCCCCCGGAGCTCCTATAATTCACCCCTCCACTTT
CASSPRSSYNSPLHF